A single sample gave rise to the 28 T cell receptor beta chains below, sequenced in a study of human T cells and chemical hapten exposure. TCRdb analysed the RACE reads with MiXCR anew, one entry per CDR3 protein. This sample has some 250,000 distinct CDR3 sequences, with 7.5% to 9% found just once. Time point noted: pre-sensitization, week 0. The treatment here: therapeutic diphenylcyclopropenone sensitization with weekly scalp DPC. The sequenced sample was whole blood, obtained in connection with sensitization to the hapten diphenylcyclopropenone (DPC). The receptors derive from a young man with alopecia areata. Some clones in this sample may be carry-over from other donors' samples.

This clonotype was counted a few times. CDR3 nucleotides: TGTGCCAGCAGTATTTATAGCGTCTCCTACAATGAGCAGTTCTTC. It yields the protein CASSIYSVSYNEQFF. The chain couples TRBV27 to TRBJ2-1; possibly TRBD2 for D (5 bases). CDR1 MNHEY and CDR2 SMNVEV come from the germline V gene (reference sequence). The CDR3 is 15 amino acids. V lost 5 bases to trimming and J lost 0 bases, with 11 bases between them.

This clonotype was seen more than once but under ten times. The chain recombines TRBV7-9 with TRBJ2-7; D is unclear. CDR3 size: 15 residues. Germline V gives CDR1 SEHNR, CDR2 FQNEAQ (reference sequence). Trimming pared 5 bases from V and 0 bases from J, leaving 14 bases between. The CDR3 bases are TGTGCCAGCAGCCCTTGGACGGAGACCTCCTACGAGCAGTACTTC. Translation: CASSPWTETSYEQYF.

This clonotype was recorded a few times. The chain links TRBV7-8 to TRBJ2-5, with D perhaps matching TRBD1 (6 bases). The germline V and J ends were trimmed by 5 bases and 0 bases, with 10 bases remaining between them. The germline gives CDR1 SGHVS, CDR2 FQNEAQ. This CDR3 is built from 14 residues. The CDR3 sequence: CASSLGQYQETQYF. As DNA, the CDR3 is TGTGCCAGCAGCCTAGGACAGTACCAAGAGACCCAGTACTTC.

Many counts were recorded for this clonotype. V and J are TRBV5-1 and TRBJ2-1, with 7 positions matching TRBD1. There are 14 residues in the CDR3. V was clipped by 5 bases and J by 12 bases; unmatched bases: 14. Per the germline V gene, CDR1 is SGHRS and CDR2 is YFSETQ. The CDR3 loop is CASSSGQATLAQFF. The CDR3 DNA reads as TGCGCCAGCAGTTCCGGACAGGCAACTCTGGCGCAGTTCTTC.

This chain links TRBV11-1 with TRBJ1-6, with D unresolved. Germline V lookup: CDR1 SGHAT, CDR2 FQDESV (reference sequence). CDR3 length: 13 amino acids. Trimming removed 4 bases at V and 8 bases at J, with 9 bases between. The chain's CDR3 is CASSSFRDSPLHF. As DNA, the CDR3 is TGTGCCAGCAGCTCTTTCCGGGATTCACCCCTCCACTTT.

This clonotype was observed a few times. V usage is TRBV10-3 and J usage is TRBJ2-5, with D perhaps TRBD1 or TRBD2 (5 bases each). The CDR3 is 13 residues long. Trimming removed 6 bases from V and 1 base from J, with 9 bases in between. Germline V lookup: CDR1 ENHRY, CDR2 SYGVKD. The CDR3 sequence: CAIRRDLQETQYF. In DNA form, the CDR3 reads TGTGCCATCAGACGGGACCTCCAAGAGACCCAGTACTTC.

This clonotype was observed a few times. The chain employs TRBV5-1 and TRBJ1-1; perhaps TRBD1 as D (6 bases). Germline CDR1 is SGHRS and CDR2 is YFSETQ. V was shortened by 6 bases and J by 6 bases, with 15 bases between the two germline ends. This CDR3 contains 13 residues. The DNA of the CDR3 is TGCGCCAGCAATCTCGGGGGCGCGGCTGAAGCTTTCTTT. Protein sequence: CASNLGGAAEAFF.

This clonotype has just a few counts. V and J are TRBV7-2 and TRBJ2-5; a possible D gene is TRBD1 (5 bases). The germline V gene encodes CDR1 SGHTA and CDR2 FQGNSA. Deletions cut 5 bases from V and 0 bases from J, with 16 bases between. CDR3 size: 16 residues. The CDR3 protein is CASSHRQLLYQETQYF. The DNA of the CDR3 is TGTGCCAGCAGCCACAGACAGCTTCTTTACCAAGAGACCCAGTACTTC.

This clonotype was seen a handful of times. The chain joins TRBV11-1 to TRBJ2-3; no reliable D call. Germline V CDR1 and CDR2: SGHAT, FQDESV (reference sequence). Trimming pared 5 bases from V and 2 bases from J, leaving 14 bases between. The CDR3 is 15 amino acids. In nucleotides, the CDR3 is TGTGCCAGCAGCGCCGGGTTCCTCCTCACAGATACGCAGTATTTT. This gives the protein CASSAGFLLTDTQYF.

This clonotype showed up just a few times. This chain connects TRBV4-1 to TRBJ2-2; D is undetermined. The CDR3 is 11 amino acids. Germline V gene sequence: CDR1 MGHRA, CDR2 YSYEKL. Trimming shortened V by 3 bases and J by 11 bases, and 7 bases separated the two germline ends. CDR3 loop: CASSQRRELFF. The CDR3 nucleotides are TGCGCCAGCAGCCAGAGACGAGAGCTGTTTTTT.

This clonotype has a handful of counts. This chain connects TRBV20-1 to TRBJ2-7; D possibly corresponds to TRBD1 (5 bases). V lost 1 base and J 2 bases, leaving 6 bases between the germline ends. The germline V gene has CDR1 DFQATT and CDR2 SNEGSKA (reference sequence). This CDR3 contains 12 residues. The CDR3 DNA is TGCAGTGCTAGAGGACAGACCTACGAGCAGTACTTC. The encoded protein is CSARGQTYEQYF.

The table lists this clonotype with a few counts. The rearrangement links TRBV5-1 to TRBJ1-1, with 7 nucleotides matching TRBD1. J lost 3 bases, V lost 6 bases, and 14 bases had no gene match. This CDR3 comprises 16 residues. The V gene's germline CDR1 is SGHRS and CDR2 YFSETQ. In DNA, the CDR3 is TGCGCCAGCACCCTGAAACCATTCACAGGGGACACTGAAGCTTTCTTT. Protein: CASTLKPFTGDTEAFF.

The table lists this clonotype with many counts. The chain links TRBV6-2 or TRBV6-3 to TRBJ2-7, with 7 positions matching TRBD2. The germline V gene has CDR1 MNHEY and CDR2 SVGEGT. Unmatched junction bases numbered 11, after V lost 2 bases and J lost 4 bases. CDR3 length: 16 residues. Written as DNA, the CDR3 is TGTGCCAGCAGTTACGGGGTCCCGGGGGACTATTACGAGCAGTACGTC. Translating it yields CASSYGVPGDYYEQYV.

This clonotype was observed a handful of times. The V call is TRBV7-2, the J call TRBJ2-3, with D perhaps matching TRBD2 (6 bases). Per germline, CDR1 SGHTA and CDR2 FQGNSA. V shed 5 bases and J shed 2 bases, with 17 bases lying between them. The CDR3 is 16 residues long. This CDR3 reads CASSPATGRNTDTQYF. The DNA for the CDR3 is TGTGCCAGCAGCCCCGCTACGGGGAGGAACACAGATACGCAGTATTTT.

This clonotype showed up many times. The rearrangement joins TRBV5-6 to TRBJ2-5; the D gene is possibly TRBD1 (6 bases). The length of the CDR3 is 14 residues. The ends were cut back, 4 bases at V and 1 base at J, with 11 bases in the middle. CDR1 is SGHDT, CDR2 YYEEEE, per germline. DNA of the CDR3: TGTGCCAGCAGCGAGCCAGGGGTCCAAGAGACCCAGTACTTC. This sequence encodes CASSEPGVQETQYF.

This clonotype was detected a few times. J is TRBJ1-5 and V is TRBV28; a weak D match, TRBD1 (6 bases). Between the trimmed V and J ends, which lost 5 bases and 5 bases, there was a span of 13 bases. The CDR3 consists of 14 residues. Germline CDR1 is MDHEN and CDR2 is SYDVKM. The CDR3 region is CASSIDRIYQPQHF. In DNA form, the CDR3 reads TGTGCCAGCAGTATCGACAGGATCTATCAGCCCCAGCATTTT.

The sample holds many counts of this clonotype. This chain connects TRBV5-1 to TRBJ1-1; D unresolved. Germline V gives CDR1 SGHRS, CDR2 YFSETQ. The germline V and J ends were trimmed by 0 bases and 3 bases, with 9 bases remaining between them. This CDR3 has 14 amino acids. The CDR3 loop reads CASSLEGLDTEAFF. The CDR3 DNA follows: TGCGCCAGCAGCTTGGAAGGGTTGGACACTGAAGCTTTCTTT.

The chain combines TRBV7-9 with TRBJ1-4; D is possibly TRBD1 (6 bases). Germline assignment: CDR1 SEHNR and CDR2 FQNEAQ (reference sequence). Trimming removed 2 bases at V and 1 base at J, with 11 bases between. This CDR3 has 16 residues. The CDR3 bases are TGTGCCAGCAGCTTAACCAGGACAGAAACTAATGAAAAACTGTTTTTT. Residues: CASSLTRTETNEKLFF.

J is TRBJ1-1 and V is TRBV12-3 or TRBV12-4, with a possible D match to TRBD1 (6 bases). This CDR3 has 15 amino acids. Trimming removed 7 bases from V and 5 bases from J, with 20 bases in between. CDR3 sequence: CASIKRAGVMTEAFF. The CDR3, as DNA: TGTGCCAGCATTAAACGGGCAGGGGTAATGACTGAAGCTTTCTTT.

This chain links TRBV6-1 with TRBJ2-4; D tentatively reads TRBD1 or TRBD2 (5 bases each). With 3 bases removed from V and 12 bases from J, the gap between germline ends came to 9 bases. The CDR3 length is 11 residues. Germline V lookup: CDR1 MNHNS, CDR2 SASEGT. The CDR3 DNA reads TGTGCCAGCAGTGAGGTCGGGGCTCAGTACTTC. As protein: CASSEVGAQYF.

This clonotype has a count of ten or more. The chain is built from TRBV6-5 and TRBJ1-5; TRBD1 matches 8 bases. V lost 7 bases, J lost 6 bases, and 11 bases stayed unmatched. The CDR3 covers 15 residues. Germline lookup yields CDR1 MNHEY and CDR2 SVGAGI. The DNA of the CDR3 is TGTGCCAGCAACTTAAGGACAGGGTCGGGTCAGCCCCAGCATTTT. It yields the protein CASNLRTGSGQPQHF.

This clonotype was observed a handful of times. The CDR3 DNA sequence: TGCGCCAGCAGCTTGAGGACCGTTTTATACAATGAGCAGTTCTTC. This codes for CASSLRTVLYNEQFF. The chain combines TRBV5-1 with TRBJ2-1; D is ambiguous. The germline gives CDR1 SGHRS, CDR2 YFSETQ. V lost 1 base, J lost 4 bases, and 12 bases lay in between. The CDR3 length is 15 residues.

In this sample, this clonotype turned up a few times. This chain uses TRBV4-1 with TRBJ2-5; D gene uncertain. The germline V gene encodes CDR1 MGHRA and CDR2 YSYEKL. The CDR3 has 17 amino acids. The V end was cut by 0 bases, the J end by 0 bases, with 14 bases between. The CDR3 is CASSQDNVGVHQETQYF. CDR3 sequence (DNA): TGCGCCAGCAGCCAAGATAACGTTGGGGTACACCAAGAGACCCAGTACTTC.

The chain employs TRBV20-1 and TRBJ1-4; D uncertain. Germline V CDR1 and CDR2: DFQATT, SNEGSKA (reference sequence). V was trimmed by 3 bases and J by 8 bases, leaving 13 bases between them. The CDR3 runs 13 residues. CDR3 in DNA: TGCAGTGCTAGCTTTACTGGGGTAGAAAAACTGTTTTTT. The encoded protein is CSASFTGVEKLFF.

V gene TRBV3-1 combines with J gene TRBJ1-3, with D perhaps matching TRBD1 (6 bases). The CDR3 has 14 amino acids. The ends were cut back, 5 bases at V and 1 base at J, with 9 bases in the middle. CDR1 and CDR2 (germline): LGHDT, YNNKEL (reference sequence). The CDR3 loop is CASSIGGSGNTIYF. DNA of the CDR3: TGTGCCAGCAGCATAGGGGGATCTGGAAACACCATATATTTT.

This CDR3 is CASSHRSYYFPSTDTQYF. CDR3 DNA: TGCGCCAGCAGCCACAGATCCTACTACTTTCCGAGCACAGATACGCAGTATTTT. This rearrangement joins TRBV4-3 to TRBJ2-3; D not certain. The CDR3 totals 18 residues. CDR1 and CDR2 from the germline V gene are LGHNA and YSLEER. Trimming cost V 3 bases and J 0 bases, with 19 bases left between them.

This clonotype has only a few counts. This sequence joins TRBV6-5 and TRBJ2-5; 9 nucleotides align to TRBD1. CDR1 is MNHEY and CDR2 is SVGAGI in the germline V gene. The V and J ends lost 0 bases and 6 bases, in that order; junction bases with no gene match: 5. There are 15 residues in the CDR3. The CDR3 bases are TGTGCCAGCAGTTACTCGTGGGACAGGGCAAAGACCCAGTACTTC. This sequence encodes CASSYSWDRAKTQYF.

This clonotype was observed at least ten times. The rearrangement joins TRBV12-3 or TRBV12-4 to TRBJ1-1; TRBD1 matches 9 bases. J was trimmed by 4 bases and V by 6 bases; bases with no gene match: 9. This CDR3 region has 15 residues. CDR3 nucleotides: TGTGCCAGCAGCCCGGGACAGGGAGCCATCACTGAAGCTTTCTTT. Translating it yields CASSPGQGAITEAFF.